A single sample gave rise to the 3 T cell receptor beta chains below, sequenced in a study of blood T cell repertoires in COVID-19. Clones were sequenced by immunoSEQ multiplex PCR, and TCRdb holds only the in-frame ones, with some missing. Among fewer than 250,000 clones listed, more than 70% were seen once. The material sequenced was peripheral blood. Receptors originate from a man between 45 and 60 years old with active or convalescent COVID-19.

The genes are TRBV5-5 and TRBJ1-2; D possibly corresponds to TRBD1 (5 bases). The germline V gene encodes CDR1 SGHKS and CDR2 YYEKEE (reference sequence). The CDR3 loop spans 12 amino acids. Trimming stripped 6 bases from V and 8 bases from J, with 14 bases between. CDR3 region: CASTNGGLGYTF. The CDR3 bases are TGTGCCAGCACCAATGGGGGACTCGGCTACACCTTC.

V gene TRBV29-1 combines with J gene TRBJ2-7; TRBD2 matches 9 bases. The germline CDR1 and CDR2 sequences are SQVTM and ANQGSEA. The CDR3 is 13 amino acids. V lost 7 bases to trimming and J lost 6 bases; unmatched junction nucleotides: 10. The chain's CDR3 is CSGGGLAGVEQYF. CDR3 nucleotides: TGCAGCGGCGGGGGACTAGCCGGTGTCGAGCAGTACTTC.

The rearrangement joins TRBV19 to TRBJ1-6, with D unresolved. CDR1 is LNHDA and CDR2 is SQIVND in the germline V gene (reference sequence). This CDR3 is built from 15 residues. V shed 4 bases and J shed 9 bases, with 16 bases lying between them. CDR3 region: CASSKSQDGSSPLHF. CDR3 coding DNA: TGTGCCAGTAGTAAGTCTCAGGACGGGAGTTCACCCCTCCACTTT.